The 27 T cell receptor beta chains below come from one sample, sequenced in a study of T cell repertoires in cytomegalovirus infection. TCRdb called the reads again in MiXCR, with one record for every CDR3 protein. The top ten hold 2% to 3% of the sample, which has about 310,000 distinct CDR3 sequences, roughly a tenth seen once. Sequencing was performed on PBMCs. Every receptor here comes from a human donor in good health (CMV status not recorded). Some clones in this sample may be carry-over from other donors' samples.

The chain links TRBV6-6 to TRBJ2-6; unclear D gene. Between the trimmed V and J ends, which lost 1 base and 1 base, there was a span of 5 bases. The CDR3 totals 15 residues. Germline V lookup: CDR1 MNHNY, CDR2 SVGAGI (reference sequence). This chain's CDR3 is CASSYWGSGANVLTF. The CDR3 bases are TGTGCCAGCAGTTACTGGGGATCTGGGGCCAACGTCCTGACTTTC.

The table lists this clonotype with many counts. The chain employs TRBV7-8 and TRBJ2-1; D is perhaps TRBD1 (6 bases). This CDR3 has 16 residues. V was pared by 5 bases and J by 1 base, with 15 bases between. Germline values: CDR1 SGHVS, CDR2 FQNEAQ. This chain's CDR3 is CASSARRGGSYNEQFF. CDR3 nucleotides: TGTGCCAGCAGCGCCCGTCGAGGGGGTTCCTACAATGAGCAGTTCTTC. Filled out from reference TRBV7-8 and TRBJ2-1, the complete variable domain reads GAGVSQSPRYKVAKRGQDVALRCDPISGHVSLFWYQQALGQGPEFLTYFQNEAQLDKSGLPSDRFFAERPEGSVSTLKIQRTQQEDSAVYLCASSARRGGSYNEQFFGPGTRLTVL.

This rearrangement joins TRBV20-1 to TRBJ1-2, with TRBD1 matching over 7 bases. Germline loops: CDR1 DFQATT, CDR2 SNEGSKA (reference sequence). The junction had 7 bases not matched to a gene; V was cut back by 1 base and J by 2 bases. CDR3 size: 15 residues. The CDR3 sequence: CSARGSRDRNYGYTF. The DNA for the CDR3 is TGCAGTGCTAGAGGGAGCCGGGACAGAAACTATGGCTACACCTTC.

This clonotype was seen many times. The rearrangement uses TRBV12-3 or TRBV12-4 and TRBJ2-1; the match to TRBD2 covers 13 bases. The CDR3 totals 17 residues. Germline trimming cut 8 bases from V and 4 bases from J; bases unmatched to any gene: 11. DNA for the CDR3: TGTGCCAGCCGCGGGACTAGCGGGGCTAGCTCGTACAATGAGCAGTTCTTC. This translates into CASRGTSGASSYNEQFF.

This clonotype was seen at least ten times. CDR3 coding DNA: TGTGCCAGCAACTTGGGTTGGCAGCCCCAGCATTTT. Protein: CASNLGWQPQHF. The chain joins TRBV28 to TRBJ1-5; the D is unclear. CDR3 length: 12 residues. Trimming shortened V by 7 bases and J by 7 bases, and 11 bases separated the two germline ends. In germline, CDR1 is MDHEN, CDR2 SYDVKM. The variable domain in full, completed from reference TRBV28 and TRBJ1-5, reads DVKVTQSSRYLVKRTGEKVFLECVQDMDHENMFWYRQDPGLGLRLIYFSYDVKMKEKGDIPEGYSVSREKKERFSLILESASTNQTSMYLCASNLGWQPQHFGDGTRLSIL.

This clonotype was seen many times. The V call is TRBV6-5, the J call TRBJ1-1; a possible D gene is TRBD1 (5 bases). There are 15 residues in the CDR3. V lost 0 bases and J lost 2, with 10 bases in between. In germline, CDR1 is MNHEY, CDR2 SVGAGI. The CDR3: CASSYSTRGNTEAFF. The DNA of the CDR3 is TGTGCCAGCAGTTACTCGACTAGGGGAAACACTGAAGCTTTCTTT.

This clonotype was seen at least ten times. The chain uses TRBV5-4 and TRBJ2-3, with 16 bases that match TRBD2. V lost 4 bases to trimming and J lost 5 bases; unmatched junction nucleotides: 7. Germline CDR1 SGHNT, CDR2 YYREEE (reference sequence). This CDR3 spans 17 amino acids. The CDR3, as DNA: TGTGCCAGCAGCCCCTTTGGGACTAGCGGGGGGGGAGATACGCAGTATTTT. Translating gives CASSPFGTSGGGDTQYF.

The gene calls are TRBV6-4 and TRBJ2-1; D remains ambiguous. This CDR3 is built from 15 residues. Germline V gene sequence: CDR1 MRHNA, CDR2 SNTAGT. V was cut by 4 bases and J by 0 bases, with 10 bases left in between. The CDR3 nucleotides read TGTGCCAGCAGTGTAGGAGCGAGCTCCTACAATGAGCAGTTCTTC. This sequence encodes CASSVGASSYNEQFF.

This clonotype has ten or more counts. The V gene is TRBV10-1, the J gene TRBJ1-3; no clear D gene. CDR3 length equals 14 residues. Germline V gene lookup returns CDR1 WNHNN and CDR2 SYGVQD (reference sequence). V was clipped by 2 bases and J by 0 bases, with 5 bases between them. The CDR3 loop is CASSEQSSGNTIYF. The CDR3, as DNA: TGCGCCAGCAGTGAGCAAAGCTCTGGAAACACCATATATTTT.

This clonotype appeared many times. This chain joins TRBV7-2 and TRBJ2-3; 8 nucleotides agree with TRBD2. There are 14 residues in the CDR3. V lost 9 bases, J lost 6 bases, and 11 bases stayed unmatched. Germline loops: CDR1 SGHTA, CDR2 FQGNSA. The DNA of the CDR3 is TGTGCCAGTAGGGTAGCGGGGAGGCAGGATACGCAGTATTTT. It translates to CASRVAGRQDTQYF.

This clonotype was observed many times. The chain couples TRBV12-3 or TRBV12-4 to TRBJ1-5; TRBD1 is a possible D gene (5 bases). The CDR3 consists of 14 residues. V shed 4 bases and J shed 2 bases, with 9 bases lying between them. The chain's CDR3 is CASSSGGGNQPQHF. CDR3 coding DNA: TGTGCCAGCAGTTCGGGGGGGGGCAATCAGCCCCAGCATTTT.

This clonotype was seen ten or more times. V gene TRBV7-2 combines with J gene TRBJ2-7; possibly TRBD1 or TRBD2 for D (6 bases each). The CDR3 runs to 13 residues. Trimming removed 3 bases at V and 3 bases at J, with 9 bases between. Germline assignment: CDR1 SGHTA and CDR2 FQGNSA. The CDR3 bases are TGTGCCAGCAGCTTCAGGGGAGGCTACGAGCAGTACTTC. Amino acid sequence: CASSFRGGYEQYF.

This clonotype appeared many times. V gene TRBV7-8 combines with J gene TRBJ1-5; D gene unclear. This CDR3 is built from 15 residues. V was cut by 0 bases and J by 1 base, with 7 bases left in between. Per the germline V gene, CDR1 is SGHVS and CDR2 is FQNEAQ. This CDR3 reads CASSLAGSSNQPQHF. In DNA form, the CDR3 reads TGTGCCAGCAGCTTAGCCGGCTCAAGCAATCAGCCCCAGCATTTT.

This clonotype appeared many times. This CDR3 reads CASSLGAAGGLRNNEQFF. The DNA of the CDR3 is TGTGCCAGCAGCTTAGGGGCGGCGGGGGGCCTCAGGAACAATGAGCAGTTCTTC. The rearrangement links TRBV7-2 to TRBJ2-1; the match to TRBD2 covers 8 bases. The J segment lost 5 bases and the V segment lost 1 base, leaving 13 bases of the junction unmatched. CDR1 is SGHTA and CDR2 is FQGNSA in the germline V gene. There are 18 residues in the CDR3.

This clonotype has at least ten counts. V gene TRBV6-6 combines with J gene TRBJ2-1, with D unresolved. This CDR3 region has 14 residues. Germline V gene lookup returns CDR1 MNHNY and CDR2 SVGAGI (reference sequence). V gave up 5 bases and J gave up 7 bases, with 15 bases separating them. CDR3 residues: CASSNLGRNNEQFF. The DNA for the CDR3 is TGTGCCAGCAGTAACCTCGGACGGAATAATGAGCAGTTCTTC.

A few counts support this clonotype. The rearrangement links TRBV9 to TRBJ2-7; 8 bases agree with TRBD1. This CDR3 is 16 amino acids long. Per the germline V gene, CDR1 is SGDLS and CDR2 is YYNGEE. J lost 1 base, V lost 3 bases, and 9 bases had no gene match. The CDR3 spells CASSAVGGQVSYEQYV. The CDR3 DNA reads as TGTGCCAGCAGCGCCGTGGGGGGACAGGTATCCTACGAGCAGTACGTC.

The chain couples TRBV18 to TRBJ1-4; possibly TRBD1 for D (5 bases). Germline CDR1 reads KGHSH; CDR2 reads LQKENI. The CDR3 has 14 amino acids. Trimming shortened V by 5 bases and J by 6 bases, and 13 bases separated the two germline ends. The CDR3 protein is CASSAGTGDEKLFF. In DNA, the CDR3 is TGTGCCAGCTCAGCCGGGACTGGAGATGAAAAACTGTTTTTT.

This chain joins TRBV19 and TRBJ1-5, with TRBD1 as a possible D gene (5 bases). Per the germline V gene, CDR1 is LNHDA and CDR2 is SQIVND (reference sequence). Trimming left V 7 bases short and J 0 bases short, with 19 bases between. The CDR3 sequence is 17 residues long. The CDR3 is CASTQGPVVLSNQPQHF. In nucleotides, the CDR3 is TGTGCCAGTACTCAGGGTCCGGTAGTCCTTAGCAATCAGCCCCAGCATTTT.

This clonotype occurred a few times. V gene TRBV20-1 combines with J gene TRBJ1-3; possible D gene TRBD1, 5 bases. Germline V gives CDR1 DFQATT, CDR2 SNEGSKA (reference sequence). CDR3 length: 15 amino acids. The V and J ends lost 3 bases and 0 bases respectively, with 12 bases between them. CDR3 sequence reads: CSASGSGGSGNTIYF. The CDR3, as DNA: TGCAGTGCTAGCGGATCCGGGGGCTCTGGAAACACCATATATTTT.

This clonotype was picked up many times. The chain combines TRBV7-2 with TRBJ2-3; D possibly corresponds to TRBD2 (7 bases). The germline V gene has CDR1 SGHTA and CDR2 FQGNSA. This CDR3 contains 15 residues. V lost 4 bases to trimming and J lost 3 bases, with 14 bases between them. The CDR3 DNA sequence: TGTGCCAGCAGCTGGGGGGGGGGGCCTACAGATACGCAGTATTTT. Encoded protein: CASSWGGGPTDTQYF. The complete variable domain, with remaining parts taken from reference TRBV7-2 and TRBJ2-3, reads GAGVSQSPSNKVTEKGKDVELRCDPISGHTALYWYRQSLGQGLEFLIYFQGNSAPDKSGLPSDRFSAERTGGSVSTLTIQRTQQEDSAVYLCASSWGGGPTDTQYFGPGTRLTVL.

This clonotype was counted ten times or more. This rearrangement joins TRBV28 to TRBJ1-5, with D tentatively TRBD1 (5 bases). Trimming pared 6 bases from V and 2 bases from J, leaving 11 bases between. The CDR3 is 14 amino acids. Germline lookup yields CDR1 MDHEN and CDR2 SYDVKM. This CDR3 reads CASRRGWGNQPQHF. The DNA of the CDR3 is TGTGCCAGCAGGAGGGGTTGGGGCAATCAGCCCCAGCATTTT.

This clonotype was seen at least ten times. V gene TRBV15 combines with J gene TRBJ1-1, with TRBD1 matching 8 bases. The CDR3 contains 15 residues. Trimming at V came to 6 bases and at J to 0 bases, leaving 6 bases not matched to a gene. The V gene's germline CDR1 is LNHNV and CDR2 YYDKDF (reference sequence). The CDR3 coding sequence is TGTGCCACCAGAAGTCCAGGGGGCTTGAACACTGAAGCTTTCTTT. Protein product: CATRSPGGLNTEAFF.

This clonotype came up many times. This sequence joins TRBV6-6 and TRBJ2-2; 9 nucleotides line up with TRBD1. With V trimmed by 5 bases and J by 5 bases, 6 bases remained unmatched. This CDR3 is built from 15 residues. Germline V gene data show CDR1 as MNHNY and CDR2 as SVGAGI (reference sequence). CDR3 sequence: CASSQYRGRTGELFF. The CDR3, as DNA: TGTGCCAGCAGTCAATACAGGGGGCGAACCGGGGAGCTGTTTTTT.

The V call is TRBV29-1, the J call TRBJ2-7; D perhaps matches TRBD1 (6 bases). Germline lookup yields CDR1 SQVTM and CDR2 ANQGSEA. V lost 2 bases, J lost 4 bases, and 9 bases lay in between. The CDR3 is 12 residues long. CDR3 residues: CSVETGIYEQYF. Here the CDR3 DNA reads TGCAGCGTTGAAACAGGGATTTACGAGCAGTACTTC.

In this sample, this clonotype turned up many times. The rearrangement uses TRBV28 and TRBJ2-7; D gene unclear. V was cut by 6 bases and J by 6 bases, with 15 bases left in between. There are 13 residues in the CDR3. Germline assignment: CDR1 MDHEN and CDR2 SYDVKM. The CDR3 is CASSRPATLEQYV. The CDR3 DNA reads TGTGCCAGCAGCCGCCCGGCCACCCTCGAGCAGTACGTC.

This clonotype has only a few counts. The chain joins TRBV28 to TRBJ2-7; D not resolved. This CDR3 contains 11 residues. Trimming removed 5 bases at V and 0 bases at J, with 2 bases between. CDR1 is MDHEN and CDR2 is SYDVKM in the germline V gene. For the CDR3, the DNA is TGTGCCAGCAGTCACTCCTACGAGCAGTACGTC. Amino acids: CASSHSYEQYV.

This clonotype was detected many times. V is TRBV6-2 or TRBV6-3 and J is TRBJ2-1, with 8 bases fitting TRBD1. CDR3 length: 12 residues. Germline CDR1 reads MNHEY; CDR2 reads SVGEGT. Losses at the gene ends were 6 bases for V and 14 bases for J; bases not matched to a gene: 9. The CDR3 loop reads CASRAPDRGEFF. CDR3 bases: TGTGCCAGCAGGGCTCCAGACAGGGGCGAGTTCTTC.